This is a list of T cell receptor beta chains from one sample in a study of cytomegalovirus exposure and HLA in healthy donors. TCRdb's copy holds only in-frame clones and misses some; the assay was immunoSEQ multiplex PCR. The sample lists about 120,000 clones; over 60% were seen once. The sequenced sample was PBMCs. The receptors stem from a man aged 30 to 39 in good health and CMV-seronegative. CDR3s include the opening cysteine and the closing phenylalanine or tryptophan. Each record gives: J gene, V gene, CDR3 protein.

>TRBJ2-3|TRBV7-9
CASSWGLAGGVTDTQYF
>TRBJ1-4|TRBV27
CASSFRRGEEKLFF
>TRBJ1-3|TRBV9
CASSAPGQGGNTIYF
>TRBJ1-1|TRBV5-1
CASKNTDELNTEAFF
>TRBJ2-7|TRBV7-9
CASKKGTGASRKYF
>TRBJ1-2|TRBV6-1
CASSERPGSYGYTF
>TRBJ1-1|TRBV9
CASSVDLWANMNTEAFF
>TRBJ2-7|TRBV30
CAWSVLREQYF
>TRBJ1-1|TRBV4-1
CASSQVGPGQAGANTEAFF
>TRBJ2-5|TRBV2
CASSEEGLAGATQYF
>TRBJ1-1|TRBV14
CASSRWIRDKNTEAFF
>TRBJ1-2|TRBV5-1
CASSLIRQSDYTF
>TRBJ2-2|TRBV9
CASSVVRGELFF
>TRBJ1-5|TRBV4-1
CASSQARGRQPQHF
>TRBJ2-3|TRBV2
CAHGQGNTDTQYF
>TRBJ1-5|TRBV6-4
CASSEDFFEGQPQHF
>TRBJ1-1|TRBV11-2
CASSLVQGASTEAFF
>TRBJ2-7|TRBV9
CASSVDAVPGYEQYF
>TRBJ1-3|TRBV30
CAWSPGVGGNTIYF
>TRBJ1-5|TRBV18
CASSAAKGAQPQHF
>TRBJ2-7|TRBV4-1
CASSQPTSGRAPPEQYF
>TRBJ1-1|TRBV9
CASSVLGTEGTEAFF
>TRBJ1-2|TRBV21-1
CASSKGGKPVQGHGYTF
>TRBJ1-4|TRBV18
CASSVETGAYEKLFF
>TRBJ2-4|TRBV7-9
CASSPGGTKNIQYF
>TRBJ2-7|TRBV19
CASSGVAGGPYEQYF
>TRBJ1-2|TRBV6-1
CASSEVGRGGYTF
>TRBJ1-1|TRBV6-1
CASSEEEEGPEAFF
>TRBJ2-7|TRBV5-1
CASSLDASREYYEQYF
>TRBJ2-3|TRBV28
CASREGAATQYF
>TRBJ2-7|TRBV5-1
CASSLLIGQGTWEQYF
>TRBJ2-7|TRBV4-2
CASSQDPRTSDPYEQYF
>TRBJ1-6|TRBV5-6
CASSLRGTGGRDSPLHF
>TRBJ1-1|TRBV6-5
CASSYSGQGAVAFF
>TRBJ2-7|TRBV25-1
CASSDRGTSPYYEQYF
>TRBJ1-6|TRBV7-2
CASSLEGQALFSPLHF
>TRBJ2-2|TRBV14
CASSHLGVNTGELFF
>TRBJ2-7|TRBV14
CASSQRTGTYEQYF
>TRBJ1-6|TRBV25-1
CASSKGQGNYNSPLHF
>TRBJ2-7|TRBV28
CASRDRGPREQYF
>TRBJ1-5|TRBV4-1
CASSPGTGYSNQPQHF
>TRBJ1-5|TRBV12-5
CASGLGQGQPQHF
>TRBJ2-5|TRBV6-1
CASSAQRLAGGHRETQYF
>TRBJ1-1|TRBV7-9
CASSLVRTDTEAFF
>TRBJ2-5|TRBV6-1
CASSQRRGRETQYF
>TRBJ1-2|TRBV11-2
CASSWSGTGARDYGYTF
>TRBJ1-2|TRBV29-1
CSVESPGQTGNLF
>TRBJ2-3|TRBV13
CASSLVAGGPGDTQYF
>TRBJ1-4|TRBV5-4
CASSLEGGQGAREKLFF
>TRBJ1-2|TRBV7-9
CASSSPGTANYGYTF
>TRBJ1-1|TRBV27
CASSFLRGAAEAFF
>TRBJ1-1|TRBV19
CASSILGDRYTEAFF
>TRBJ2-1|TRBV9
CASSVSGGNYNEQFF
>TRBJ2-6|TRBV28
CATQNPGQGISGANVLTF
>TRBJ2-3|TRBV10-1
CASSGSAGEADTQYF
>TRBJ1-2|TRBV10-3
CAISGVGPRGYTF
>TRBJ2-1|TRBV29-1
CSVEGRGWGEQFF
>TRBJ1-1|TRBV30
CARMKPGQRNTEAFF
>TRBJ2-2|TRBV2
CASGTSGRTRTGELFF
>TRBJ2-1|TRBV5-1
CASSLAARISYNEQFF